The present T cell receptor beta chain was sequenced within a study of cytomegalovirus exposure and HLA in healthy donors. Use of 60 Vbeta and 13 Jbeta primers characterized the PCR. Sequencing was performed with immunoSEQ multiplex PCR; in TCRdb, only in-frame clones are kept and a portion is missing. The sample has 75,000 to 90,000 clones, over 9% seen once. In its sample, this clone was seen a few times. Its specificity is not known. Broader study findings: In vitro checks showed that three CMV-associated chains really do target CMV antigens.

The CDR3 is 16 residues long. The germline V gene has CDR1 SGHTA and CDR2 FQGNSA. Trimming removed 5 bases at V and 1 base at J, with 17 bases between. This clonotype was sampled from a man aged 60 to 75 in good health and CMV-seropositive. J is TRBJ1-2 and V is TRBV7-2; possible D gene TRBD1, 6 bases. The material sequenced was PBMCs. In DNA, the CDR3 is TGTGCCAGCAGCCAAATTGCAGGGGCTCTTAACTATGGCTACACCTTC. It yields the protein CASSQIAGALNYGYTF.